This TCR beta chain was found in a study of blood T cell repertoires in COVID-19. The wider study: PBMCs, B-cell-depleted T cells, or T cells were the source of the cDNA or gDNA that made up the material.

TCRdb keeps only in-frame clones here, not all; method: immunoSEQ multiplex PCR. The sample yields approximately 150,000 clones, more than 70% seen once. This clone showed up just a few times. The CDR3 has 17 residues. CDR1 MNHNS and CDR2 SASEGT come from the germline V gene. After removal of 1 base from V and 2 bases from J, the junction contained 8 bases not matched to a gene. This sequence joins TRBV6-1 and TRBJ1-3, with 7 bases lining up with TRBD1. The receptor comes from a man in his forties or fifties who had recovered from COVID-19. Sample: PBMCs or T cells enriched from blood (not recorded which). The CDR3 sequence is CASSEGGSTGTGNTIYF. The CDR3 DNA sequence: TGTGCCAGCAGTGAAGGGGGATCGACAGGGACTGGAAACACCATATATTTT.